These 30 T cell receptor beta chains were sequenced from one sample in a study of OX40 agonist ivuxolimab in advanced cancers. Here immunoSEQ multiplex PCR was the method, and the copy in TCRdb shows in-frame clones only, minus some. This table has 70,000 to 90,000 clones, 75% to 95% appearing once. This sample comprised CD4+ or CD8+ T cells sorted from blood, obtained in a trial of the OX40 agonist ivuxolimab. These receptors were obtained from an adult with an advanced solid tumor such as melanoma, head and neck, liver or kidney cancer.

V gene TRBV5-8 combines with J gene TRBJ1-5, with D unclear. In germline, CDR1 is SGHTS, CDR2 YDEGEE. Deletions cut 4 bases from V and 9 bases from J, with 11 bases between. The CDR3 is made up of 12 amino acids. CDR3 coding DNA: TGTGCCAGCAGCCGAGATGGGTGGCCCCAGCATTTT. Translation: CASSRDGWPQHF.

This clone appeared a single time. The rearrangement joins TRBV13 to TRBJ2-1, with 12 bases lining up with TRBD2. CDR1 is PRHDT and CDR2 is FYEKMQ in the germline V gene (reference sequence). The CDR3 runs to 17 residues. The V segment lost 4 bases and the J segment 8 bases; nucleotides outside the gene matches: 12. The CDR3 nucleotides are TGTGCCAGCAGCTCCCGGGGCCTAGCGGGGGGGCTGGATGAGCAGTTCTTC. This translates into CASSSRGLAGGLDEQFF.

This clone has a handful of counts. The V call is TRBV9, the J call TRBJ1-1, with 9 bases that match TRBD1. Germline CDR1 reads SGDLS; CDR2 reads YYNGEE. The J segment lost 5 bases and the V segment lost 3 bases, leaving 14 bases of the junction unmatched. This CDR3 region has 17 residues. CDR3 nucleotide sequence: TGTGCCAGCAGCGAAAATCCGGGACAGGGTCAAACTACTGAAGCTTTCTTT. Translated: CASSENPGQGQTTEAFF.

The chain is built from TRBV21-1 and TRBJ2-7; the tabulated D call, TRBD2, remains unverified against the DNA. TRBV21-1 is a documented pseudogene. This CDR3 is 15 amino acids long. CDR3 DNA sequence: TGTGCCAGCAGCAATAGCGGGAGGGCCGCGGGGGAGCAGTACGTC. Translated, it gives CASSNSGRAAGEQYV.

The V and J genes are TRBV19 and TRBJ2-1, with 7 bases identical to TRBD2. CDR3 length: 14 residues. The V gene's germline CDR1 is LNHDA and CDR2 SQIVND (reference sequence). Trimming took 5 bases from V and 2 from J; bases not matched to a gene: 3. This CDR3 reads CASSHGGTYNEQFF. CDR3 DNA sequence: TGTGCCAGTAGTCACGGGGGGACCTACAATGAGCAGTTCTTC.

This chain uses TRBV7-2 with TRBJ2-3; a possible D gene is TRBD2 (6 bases). The V and J ends lost 1 base and 1 base respectively, with 9 bases between them. The CDR3 loop spans 15 amino acids. Germline CDR1 and CDR2: SGHTA and FQGNSA. Here the CDR3 DNA reads TGTGCCAGCAGCTTAGGCGGGGCGGGCACAGATACGCAGTATTTT. This codes for CASSLGGAGTDTQYF.

The V gene is TRBV28, the J gene TRBJ2-7; the D gene is possibly TRBD1 (7 bases). CDR1 and CDR2 from the germline V gene are MDHEN and SYDVKM. Trimming took off 4 bases at V and 3 bases at J, with 10 bases between the two ends. The CDR3 sequence is 13 residues long. DNA for the CDR3: TGTGCCAGCAGTTACAGGGGAGGCTACGAGCAGTACTTC. It specifies CASSYRGGYEQYF.

V gene TRBV2 combines with J gene TRBJ2-1, with 12 positions matching TRBD2. Germline CDR1 reads SNHLY; CDR2 reads FYNNEI. The length of the CDR3 is 16 residues. The trim removed 4 bases at V and 8 bases at J, leaving 9 bases unmatched. CDR3 coding DNA: TGTGCCAGCAGTGGGTCTAGCGGGGGGGCCAACGATGAGCAGTTCTTC. This translates into CASSGSSGGANDEQFF.

The CDR3 protein is CASSSWGVSTEAFF. In DNA form, the CDR3 reads TGTGCCAGCAGTTCCTGGGGGGTCTCCACTGAAGCTTTCTTT. The chain links TRBV6-5 to TRBJ1-1; a weak D match, TRBD1 (5 bases). CDR3 length: 14 amino acids. The ends were cut back, 4 bases at V and 4 bases at J, with 13 bases in the middle. Germline V gene data show CDR1 as MNHEY and CDR2 as SVGAGI.

The chain recombines TRBV7-8 with TRBJ1-2; D might be TRBD1 (6 bases). CDR1 is SGHVS, CDR2 FQNEAQ, per germline. CDR3 length: 15 residues. Trimming took off 6 bases at V and 8 bases at J, with 22 bases between the two ends. The CDR3 region has the DNA TGTGCCAGCAGTTCTACCCCCCGGGGGGCAAACGGCTACACCTTC. The encoded protein is CASSSTPRGANGYTF.

The chain joins TRBV4-3 to TRBJ1-2; D remains ambiguous. The CDR3 consists of 15 residues. The V end was cut by 0 bases, the J end by 1 base, with 9 bases between. CDR1 is LGHNA, CDR2 YSLEER, per germline. The CDR3 DNA sequence: TGCGCCAGCAGCCAAGATCCCGGAGTTAACTATGGCTACACCTTC. Translation: CASSQDPGVNYGYTF.

This clone was counted between two and nine times. The chain recombines TRBV27 with TRBJ1-5, with a tentative D call TRBD1 (6 bases). Germline CDR1 and CDR2: MNHEY and SMNVEV (reference sequence). Deletions cut 3 bases from V and 5 bases from J, with 11 bases between. The CDR3 runs 14 residues. The DNA for the CDR3 is TGTGCCAGCAGTTTCCGACAGGAGTATCAGCCCCAGCATTTT. Its protein product is CASSFRQEYQPQHF.

The rearrangement links TRBV28 to TRBJ2-5, with D perhaps TRBD2 (5 bases). Trimming left V 8 bases short and J 1 base short, with 14 bases between. The CDR3 is made up of 14 amino acids. The germline CDR1 and CDR2 sequences are MDHEN and SYDVKM. CDR3: CASALYRGQETQYF. CDR3 in DNA: TGTGCCAGCGCACTTTACCGGGGCCAAGAGACCCAGTACTTC.

As to this clone: Other DNA sequences in this specimen translate into the identical CDR3. This chain connects TRBV7-6 to TRBJ2-1, with D unclear. Deletions cut 1 base from V and 7 bases from J, with 5 bases between. CDR1 SGHVS and CDR2 FNYEAQ come from the germline V gene. The CDR3 runs to 12 residues. The CDR3 spells CASSLVYNEQFF. Here the CDR3 DNA reads TGTGCCAGCAGCTTAGTTTATAATGAGCAGTTCTTC.

This rearrangement joins TRBV6-5 to TRBJ1-2; a weak D match, TRBD1 (5 bases). This CDR3 is 15 amino acids long. V lost 7 bases to trimming and J lost 2 bases, with 17 bases between them. Germline values: CDR1 MNHEY, CDR2 SVGAGI. CDR3 region: CASTMAQWGNYGYTF. CDR3 bases: TGTGCCAGCACCATGGCCCAATGGGGCAACTATGGCTACACCTTC.

This clone was counted once. Different DNA sequences within this sample yield the same CDR3. The genes are TRBV5-1 and TRBJ2-1, with 11 nucleotides matching TRBD2. The V gene end was trimmed by 5 bases and the J gene end by 4 bases; junction bases not matched to a gene: 8. This CDR3 comprises 16 residues. From germline, CDR1 is SGHRS and CDR2 YFSETQ. The CDR3 region is CASRQLAGVRYNEQFF. Here the CDR3 DNA reads TGCGCCAGCAGACAACTAGCGGGAGTAAGGTACAATGAGCAGTTCTTC.

Here the CDR3 DNA reads TGTGCCAGCAGCTTAGTCCTTAATTCACCCCTCCACTTT. It specifies CASSLVLNSPLHF. V gene TRBV7-2 combines with J gene TRBJ1-6; D ambiguous. The CDR3 spans 13 residues. V dropped 1 base and J dropped 6 bases, with 4 bases sitting between them. CDR1 and CDR2 (germline): SGHTA, FQGNSA.

This chain links TRBV4-1 with TRBJ1-2; 8 bases fit TRBD1. Germline-derived CDR1 and CDR2 are MGHRA and YSYEKL. This CDR3 has 13 amino acids. Germline trimming cut 3 bases from V and 8 bases from J; bases unmatched to any gene: 5. The CDR3 DNA sequence: TGCGCCAGCAGCCATGCGACAGGGGCCGGCTACACCTTC. It yields the protein CASSHATGAGYTF.

V and J are TRBV28 and TRBJ1-3; 10 nucleotides line up with TRBD1. V gave up 4 bases and J gave up 2 bases; unmatched junction bases: 14. The CDR3 is 19 residues long. Germline assignment: CDR1 MDHEN and CDR2 SYDVKM. Here the CDR3 DNA reads TGTGCCAGCAGTTCCGCGAGGGACAGGGGCCTTGGGGCTGGAAACACCATATATTTT. Residues: CASSSARDRGLGAGNTIYF. Looking up the rest from reference TRBV28 and TRBJ1-3 gives the full variable domain: DVKVTQSSRYLVKRTGEKVFLECVQDMDHENMFWYRQDPGLGLRLIYFSYDVKMKEKGDIPEGYSVSREKKERFSLILESASTNQTSMYLCASSSARDRGLGAGNTIYFGEGSWLTVV.

The chain uses TRBV25-1 and TRBJ2-1, with unresolved D. Trimming took 6 bases from V and 7 from J, leaving 4 bases between them. The CDR3 has 10 amino acids. In germline, CDR1 is MGHDK, CDR2 SYGVNS. The CDR3 bases are TGTGCCAGCAGAGCAAATGAGCAGTTCTTC. The encoded protein is CASRANEQFF.

This chain links TRBV15 with TRBJ2-1, with D unresolved. The V end was cut by 4 bases, the J end by 6 bases, with 4 bases between. Germline CDR1 reads LNHNV; CDR2 reads YYDKDF (reference sequence). CDR3 length: 11 residues. The CDR3 region has the DNA TGTGCCACCAGCATTGTCAATGAGCAGTTCTTC. It yields the protein CATSIVNEQFF. The variable domain in full, completed from reference TRBV15 and TRBJ2-1, reads DAMVIQNPRYQVTQFGKPVTLSCSQTLNHNVMYWYQQKSSQAPKLLFHYYDKDFNNEADTPDNFQSRRPNTSFCFLDIRSPGLGDTAMYLCATSIVNEQFFGPGTRLTVL.

The genes are TRBV11-3 and TRBJ2-7; TRBD2 agrees at 10 bases. Germline V lookup: CDR1 SGHNT, CDR2 YENEEA. V lost 5 bases, J lost 6 bases, and 19 bases stayed unmatched. CDR3 size: 18 residues. The CDR3 reads CASSAFRAGGPSAPEQYF. The CDR3 DNA is TGTGCCAGCAGCGCATTTAGAGCGGGGGGGCCATCTGCCCCCGAGCAGTACTTC.

The chain employs TRBV6-5 and TRBJ1-1; the D is unclear. The CDR3 is made up of 14 amino acids. The germline CDR1 and CDR2 sequences are MNHEY and SVGAGI. V gave up 2 bases and J gave up 2 bases, with 9 bases separating them. CDR3 amino acids: CASSYQFSNTEAFF. The CDR3 nucleotides read TGTGCCAGCAGTTACCAGTTCAGCAACACTGAAGCTTTCTTT.

The chain couples TRBV19 to TRBJ1-2; D gene ambiguous. V shed 7 bases and J shed 5 bases, with 20 bases lying between them. This CDR3 spans 15 amino acids. Germline V gene lookup returns CDR1 LNHDA and CDR2 SQIVND (reference sequence). This chain's CDR3 is CASTAIGAAEYGYTF. The CDR3 coding sequence is TGTGCCAGTACCGCCATCGGCGCGGCGGAATATGGCTACACCTTC.

This chain links TRBV7-9 with TRBJ1-1; no clear D. Per the germline V gene, CDR1 is SEHNR and CDR2 is FQNEAQ (reference sequence). This CDR3 contains 15 residues. V was trimmed by 1 base and J by 3 bases, leaving 12 bases between them. This CDR3 reads CASSLGAFGDTEAFF. In DNA, the CDR3 is TGTGCCAGCAGCTTAGGGGCATTCGGGGACACTGAAGCTTTCTTT.

The chain joins TRBV4-2 to TRBJ2-3; TRBD1 might be the D (5 bases). The CDR3 runs to 15 residues. Germline CDR1 and CDR2: LGHNA and YNFKEQ. V lost 0 bases to trimming and J lost 6 bases, with 13 bases between them. CDR3 DNA sequence: TGTGCCAGCAGCCAAGATCGGGTACAGGCGGATACGCAGTATTTT. Translation gives CASSQDRVQADTQYF.

The chain carries TRBV4-3 and TRBJ1-3; D might be TRBD1 (6 bases). V was clipped by 3 bases and J by 4 bases, with 16 bases between them. The CDR3 is made up of 16 amino acids. CDR1 and CDR2 from the germline V gene are LGHNA and YSLEER. CDR3 bases: TGCGCCAGCAGCCAGGCGACGGAAGGACAGGGAAACACCATATATTTT. Protein sequence: CASSQATEGQGNTIYF.

The CDR3 DNA reads TGTGCCAGCAGCTTAGCACTAGGGACAGAATCCGGGGAGCTGTTTTTT. This sequence encodes CASSLALGTESGELFF. J is TRBJ2-2 and V is TRBV7-6; 7 bases match TRBD1. V was pared by 0 bases and J by 6 bases, with 7 bases of the junction left unmatched. The germline gives CDR1 SGHVS, CDR2 FNYEAQ. The CDR3 is 16 amino acids. The whole variable domain, filled in from reference TRBV7-6 and TRBJ2-2, reads GAGVSQSPRYKVTKRGQDVALRCDPISGHVSLYWYRQALGQGPEFLTYFNYEAQQDKSGLPNDRFSAERPEGSISTLTIQRTEQRDSAMYRCASSLALGTESGELFFGEGSRLTVL.

The chain links TRBV19 to TRBJ1-1, with 8 bases identical to TRBD1. This CDR3 spans 15 amino acids. Per the germline V gene, CDR1 is LNHDA and CDR2 is SQIVND (reference sequence). J lost 0 bases, V lost 10 bases, and 10 bases had no gene match. CDR3 sequence: CATSGWDRMNTEAFF. The CDR3 nucleotides read TGTGCCACATCGGGGTGGGACAGGATGAACACTGAAGCTTTCTTT.

The chain uses TRBV6-6 and TRBJ1-2; 7 nucleotides align to TRBD1. Trimming cost V 11 bases and J 6 bases; bases outside gene matches: 9. Germline V gene sequence: CDR1 MNHNY, CDR2 SVGAGI (reference sequence). CDR3 size: 12 residues. Here the CDR3 DNA reads TGTGCCTCGGGACAGACTAAAGATGGCTACACCTTC. Encoded protein: CASGQTKDGYTF.